This T cell receptor (beta chain) is from a study of T cell responses to AZD1222 COVID-19 vaccine. Across the whole study: Pooled together were second doses at about 4 or about 12 weeks. Study results and caveats: Among vaccine-associated CD4 TCRs, coverage spanned spike, with dominance at 160-218 and 743-854.

Method: immunoSEQ multiplex PCR; TCRdb's copy keeps in-frame clones and lacks some. The sample comprises more than 80,000 clones, under 95% of which are singletons, and about 20% rests with the top ten. Note on this clone: Its target is unknown.

The CDR3 is 13 residues long. From germline, CDR1 is MNHEY and CDR2 SVGAGI. V shed 6 bases and J shed 5 bases, with 13 bases lying between them. V is TRBV6-5 and J is TRBJ1-1; unclear D gene. The receptor comes from an adult in good health. This material consisted of peripheral blood, taken on day 0 of AZD1222 vaccination. DNA of the CDR3: TGTGCCAGCAGCTTTGGAGGGAATACTGAAGCTTTCTTT. Its translation: CASSFGGNTEAFF.